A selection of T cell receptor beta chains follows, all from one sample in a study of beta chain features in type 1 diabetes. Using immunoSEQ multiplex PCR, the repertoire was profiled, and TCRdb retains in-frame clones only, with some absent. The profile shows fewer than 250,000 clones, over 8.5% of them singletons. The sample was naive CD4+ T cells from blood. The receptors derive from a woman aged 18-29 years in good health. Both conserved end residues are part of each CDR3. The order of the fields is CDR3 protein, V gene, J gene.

CASSQSAGNAEKLFF,TRBV16,TRBJ1-4
CAISEAGAFGEQYF,TRBV10-3,TRBJ2-7
CSVEPGGSYEQYF,TRBV29-1,TRBJ2-7
CASSSLPLYEQYF,TRBV28,TRBJ2-7
CAISERGNTEAFF,TRBV10-3,TRBJ1-1
CASSLASGTEAFF,TRBV7-6,TRBJ1-1
CASSPDLTSGVPNEQFF,TRBV4-1,TRBJ2-1
CASSLQALGDEQFF,TRBV5-1,TRBJ2-1
CSVEEFPGKADEAFF,TRBV29-1,TRBJ1-1
CAWSIWGGYTF,TRBV30,TRBJ1-2
CASSPGGDGYTF,TRBV6-6,TRBJ1-2
CASSWTSGRAGELFF,TRBV6-1,TRBJ2-2
CASSSTGGFSGNTIYF,TRBV18,TRBJ1-3
CASSRDSFYEQYF,TRBV6-1,TRBJ2-7
CASSPSAGSYNEQFF,TRBV18,TRBJ2-1
CASSGGMGTGHQPQHF,TRBV2,TRBJ1-5
CAWRQGPGTNEKLFF,TRBV30,TRBJ1-4
CASSLQPLGPGGNEQFF,TRBV5-1,TRBJ2-1
CASRVQDEQYF,TRBV2,TRBJ2-7
CASYREWNTEAFF,TRBV18,TRBJ1-1
CASSDPRATYEQYF,TRBV25-1,TRBJ2-7
CASSPQTSGRAIGF,TRBV18,TRBJ2-3
CAWSNFAGGPSEQYF,TRBV30,TRBJ2-7
CASSLELGRRAAYGYTF,TRBV7-9,TRBJ1-2
CASTWDSPYNEQFF,TRBV5-1,TRBJ2-1
CASSPGTGGEGETQYF,TRBV28,TRBJ2-5
CASSDEVGLAGSGELFF,TRBV25-1,TRBJ2-2
CATSRDRTNEKLFF,TRBV15,TRBJ1-4
CAWSTWDRYYGYTF,TRBV30,TRBJ1-2
CASSASTSESSYNEQFF,TRBV5-1,TRBJ2-1
CASSARTSGIYNEQFF,TRBV7-9,TRBJ2-1
CASSLTGGTGELFF,TRBV6-5,TRBJ2-2